Listed below are T cell receptor beta chains from one sample, sequenced in a study of Ad26.COV2.S vaccination and SARS-CoV-2 variants. Clones were read by immunoSEQ multiplex PCR, and TCRdb kept only the in-frame ones, dropping some. The sample has about 680,000 clones; roughly 90% are singletons. Sequenced material: peripheral blood, taken in a trial of Ad26.COV2.S vaccine versus placebo. All receptors come from a person aged 18-65 years who received the Ad26.COV2.S COVID-19 vaccine or a placebo. CDR3s include the opening cysteine and the closing phenylalanine or tryptophan. The D gene is left open where the match is weak. The size of a clone is reported for some rows only, either as once, few or many, or as a class for expanded clones.

CDR3,DNA,V,size,D,length,J
CASSVRRAGELFF,TGTGCCAGCAGTGTACGTCGCGCCGGGGAGCTGTTTTTT,TRBV2,few,NA,13,TRBJ2-2
CASSFDRVTEAFF,TGTGCCAGCAGCTTTGACAGGGTTACTGAAGCTTTCTTT,TRBV11-2,few,TRBD1,13,TRBJ1-1
CASRFLADHTGELFF,TGCGCCAGCAGATTTCTAGCGGACCACACCGGGGAGCTGTTTTTT,TRBV5-1,few,TRBD2,15,TRBJ2-2
CSVPRRTTRYNEQFF,TGCAGCGTGCCTCGCCGGACAACGAGATACAATGAGCAGTTCTTC,TRBV29-1,NA,NA,15,TRBJ2-1
CASSHSGLAGTGELFF,TGTGCCAGCAGCCATTCCGGACTAGCGGGGACCGGGGAGCTGTTTTTT,TRBV14,NA,TRBD2,16,TRBJ2-2
CASSPSVPLTDTQYF,TGTGCCAGCAGCCCCTCAGTCCCCCTGACAGATACGCAGTATTTT,TRBV14,NA,NA,15,TRBJ2-3
CASSLGGLADYNEQFF,TGTGCCAGCAGCTTAGGGGGGCTAGCGGACTACAATGAGCAGTTCTTC,TRBV7-8,NA,NA,16,TRBJ2-1
CASSTTGSSYNEQFF,TGTGCCAGCAGCACTACAGGTAGCTCCTACAATGAGCAGTTCTTC,TRBV9,few,NA,15,TRBJ2-1
CASSVTALAGEQFF,TGTGCCAGCAGCGTTACCGCCCTAGCTGGGGAGCAGTTCTTC,TRBV9,once,NA,14,TRBJ2-1
CASSQDGRRTLNTEAFF,TGTGCCAGCAGCCAAGATGGGAGAAGGACCTTGAACACTGAAGCTTTCTTT,TRBV3-1/TRBV3-2,NA,NA,17,TRBJ1-1
CASSDGYREGEQYF,TGTGCCAGCAGTGATGGCTACAGGGAGGGCGAGCAGTACTTC,TRBV25-1,NA,NA,14,TRBJ2-7
CASSLGQHWNTEAFF,TGTGCCAGCAGCTTGGGACAGCATTGGAACACTGAAGCTTTCTTT,TRBV7-2,NA,TRBD1,15,TRBJ1-1
CASSYSVGVEANVLTF,TGTGCCAGCAGTTACTCGGTGGGGGTAGAGGCCAACGTCCTGACTTTC,TRBV6-5,NA,NA,16,TRBJ2-6
CASSFLAGGANEQFF,TGTGCCAGCAGTTTCCTGGCGGGAGGGGCCAATGAGCAGTTCTTC,TRBV25-1,NA,TRBD2,15,TRBJ2-1
CASSRYRESNQPQHF,TGTGCCAGCAGTCGATACAGGGAAAGCAATCAGCCCCAGCATTTT,TRBV6-2/TRBV6-3,NA,NA,15,TRBJ1-5
CASSLAGGPTDTQYF,TGTGCCAGCAGCTTGGCGGGAGGGCCCACAGATACGCAGTATTTT,TRBV5-4,NA,TRBD2,15,TRBJ2-3
CASSRDPSFSSPLHF,TGCGCCAGCAGCCGAGACCCGAGCTTCTCTTCACCCCTCCACTTT,TRBV4-1,NA,NA,15,TRBJ1-6
CASSLYRQGTDTQYF,TGTGCCAGCAGCTTGTATCGACAGGGCACAGATACGCAGTATTTT,TRBV5-4,NA,NA,15,TRBJ2-3
CASSPRPPGETQYF,TGTGCCAGCTCACCTCGGCCCCCCGGGGAGACCCAGTACTTC,TRBV18,NA,NA,14,TRBJ2-5
CASSMGQIQETQYF,TGTGCCAGCAGCATGGGACAGATCCAAGAGACCCAGTACTTC,TRBV27,once,TRBD1,14,TRBJ2-5
CASSGRDYLDTDTQYF,TGTGCCAGCAGCGGCCGGGACTACCTAGACACAGATACGCAGTATTTT,TRBV21-1,NA,NA,16,TRBJ2-3
CASSQVSTAYEQYF,TGCGCCAGCAGCCAAGTTTCGACAGCCTACGAGCAGTACTTC,TRBV4-3,once,NA,14,TRBJ2-7
CASSESQLNEQFF,TGTGCCAGCAGTGAAAGCCAGCTCAATGAGCAGTTCTTC,TRBV6-1,NA,NA,13,TRBJ2-1
CASSEAGNTGELFF,TGTGCCAGCAGTGAGGCAGGGAACACCGGGGAGCTGTTTTTT,TRBV6-1,NA,NA,14,TRBJ2-2
CASSARTGGNSPLHF,TGTGCCAGCAGCGCTCGGACAGGGGGAAATTCACCCCTCCACTTT,TRBV9,NA,TRBD1,15,TRBJ1-6
CASSVATGGTSTDTQYF,TGTGCCAGCAGCGTAGCTACGGGGGGGACTAGCACAGATACGCAGTATTTT,TRBV9,NA,TRBD2,17,TRBJ2-3
CATQTGYAGELFF,TGTGCCACACAAACAGGGTATGCCGGGGAGCTGTTTTTT,TRBV6-5,NA,NA,13,TRBJ2-2
CASSLGGRQSYGYTF,TGCGCCAGCAGCCTGGGTGGGAGGCAGAGTTATGGCTACACCTTC,TRBV5-1,NA,NA,15,TRBJ1-2
CASSPRLAGGRQETQYF,TGTGCCAGTAGTCCGCGACTAGCGGGGGGACGTCAAGAGACCCAGTACTTC,TRBV19,NA,TRBD2,17,TRBJ2-5
CASISGMFTGELFF,TGTGCCAGCATTAGCGGGATGTTCACCGGGGAGCTGTTTTTT,TRBV5-6,NA,TRBD2,14,TRBJ2-2
CASSRGTGSYEQYF,TGTGCCAGCAGTCGCGGGACAGGGAGCTACGAGCAGTACTTC,TRBV6-5,NA,TRBD1,14,TRBJ2-7
CASREPGNSNQPQHF,TGTGCCAGCAGGGAGCCAGGAAATAGCAATCAGCCCCAGCATTTT,TRBV6-5,NA,NA,15,TRBJ1-5
CASSQDQEGDTEAFF,TGCGCCAGCAGCCAAGATCAGGAGGGAGACACTGAAGCTTTCTTT,TRBV4-3,NA,NA,15,TRBJ1-1
CASRGAPSGNTEAFF,TGTGCCAGCAGGGGAGCTCCGAGCGGGAACACTGAAGCTTTCTTT,TRBV28,NA,NA,15,TRBJ1-1
CASSQSGTRGYTF,TGTGCCAGCAGTCAATCAGGGACTAGAGGCTACACCTTC,TRBV6-2/TRBV6-3,NA,NA,13,TRBJ1-2
CASGTGTLNYNEQFF,TGTGCTAGTGGAACCGGGACTCTCAACTACAATGAGCAGTTCTTC,TRBV12-5,NA,NA,15,TRBJ2-1
CASSQDRRQNNYGYTF,TGCGCCAGCAGCCAAGATCGCAGGCAAAATAACTATGGCTACACCTTC,TRBV4-3,NA,NA,16,TRBJ1-2
CSVLATSGSYNEQFF,TGCAGCGTTTTAGCAACTAGCGGCTCCTACAATGAGCAGTTCTTC,TRBV29-1,NA,TRBD2,15,TRBJ2-1
CASSLSIIAGARSEQFF,TGTGCCAGTAGCTTAAGCATAATAGCGGGGGCGCGCAGTGAGCAGTTCTTC,TRBV19,NA,TRBD2,17,TRBJ2-1
CASSLGRVNTGELFF,TGTGCCAGCAGCCTTGGGCGAGTGAACACCGGGGAGCTGTTTTTT,TRBV4-2,NA,NA,15,TRBJ2-2
CATSDPNTDTQYF,TGTGCCACCAGTGATCCCAATACAGATACGCAGTATTTT,TRBV24-1,NA,NA,13,TRBJ2-3
CASSPQGVGEQYF,TGTGCCAGCAGCCCACAGGGGGTGGGGGAGCAGTACTTC,TRBV7-3,NA,TRBD1,13,TRBJ2-7
CASSYSDRNYGYTF,TGTGCCAGCAGTTACTCGGACAGGAACTATGGCTACACCTTC,TRBV6-5,NA,TRBD1,14,TRBJ1-2
CASSSAGVGVTYEQYF,TGTGCCAGCTCCTCCGCCGGGGTCGGGGTTACTTACGAGCAGTACTTC,TRBV7-2,NA,NA,16,TRBJ2-7
CASSFSRTPQGETQYF,TGTGCCAGCAGCTTTTCCCGGACGCCCCAAGGGGAGACCCAGTACTTC,TRBV7-8,NA,NA,16,TRBJ2-5
CASSLVQGSYNEQFF,TGTGCCAGCAGCTTAGTTCAGGGGTCTTACAATGAGCAGTTCTTC,TRBV7-9,NA,NA,15,TRBJ2-1
CASSPRDSGITDEQYF,TGTGCCAGCTCACCACGTGATAGCGGGATTACGGACGAGCAGTACTTC,TRBV18,NA,TRBD2,16,TRBJ2-7
CASRQEANYGYTF,TGTGCCAGCAGACAGGAAGCTAACTATGGCTACACCTTC,TRBV12-3/TRBV12-4,few,NA,13,TRBJ1-2
CASSVTGGAGTNEQFF,TGTGCCAGCAGTGTAACAGGGGGCGCGGGGACCAATGAGCAGTTCTTC,TRBV6-1,NA,TRBD1,16,TRBJ2-1
CATTGEPQHF,TGTGCCACGACAGGGGAGCCCCAGCATTTT,TRBV27,NA,TRBD1,10,TRBJ1-5
CASSLGRDTSEQYF,TGTGCCAGCAGCTTAGGCCGGGACACTAGCGAGCAGTACTTC,TRBV13,NA,NA,14,TRBJ2-7
CASSLDDAVTQYF,TGTGCCAGCAGCTTAGATGATGCGGTGACCCAGTACTTC,TRBV11-2,once,NA,13,TRBJ2-5
CASIGGPTQYF,TGTGCCAGCATCGGAGGACCCACCCAGTATTTT,TRBV27,NA,NA,11,TRBJ2-3
CASSPGGLLNTGELFF,TGTGCCAGCAGCCCAGGGGGACTACTAAACACCGGGGAGCTGTTTTTT,TRBV7-8,NA,NA,16,TRBJ2-2
CAWSSGTGNGYTF,TGTGCCTGGAGTTCCGGGACAGGGAATGGCTACACCTTC,TRBV30,few,TRBD1,13,TRBJ1-2
CASSYGLGYGYTF,TGTGCCAGCAGTTACGGCCTCGGCTATGGCTACACCTTC,TRBV6-5,NA,NA,13,TRBJ1-2
CASSPPSGTGVGNTIYF,TGTGCCAGCAGCCCTCCTTCCGGGACAGGGGTTGGAAACACCATATATTTT,TRBV3-1/TRBV3-2,NA,TRBD1,17,TRBJ1-3
CAWTPNQGGGYTF,TGTGCCTGGACCCCGAACCAGGGGGGTGGCTACACCTTC,TRBV30,NA,TRBD1,13,TRBJ1-2
CASSEGRGPRGASTEAFF,TGTGCCAGCAGTGAAGGTAGAGGGCCCAGGGGTGCCTCCACTGAAGCTTTCTTT,TRBV2,NA,NA,18,TRBJ1-1